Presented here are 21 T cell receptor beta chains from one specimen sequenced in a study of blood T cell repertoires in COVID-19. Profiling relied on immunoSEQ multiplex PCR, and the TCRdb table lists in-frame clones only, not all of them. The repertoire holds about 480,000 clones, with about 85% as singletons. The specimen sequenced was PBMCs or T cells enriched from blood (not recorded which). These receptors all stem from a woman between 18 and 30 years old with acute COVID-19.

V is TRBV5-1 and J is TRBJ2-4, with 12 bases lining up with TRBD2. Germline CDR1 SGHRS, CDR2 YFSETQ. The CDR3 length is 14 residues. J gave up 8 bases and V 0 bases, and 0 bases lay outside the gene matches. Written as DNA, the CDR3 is TGCGCCAGCAGCTTGGGGACTAGCGGGGACATTCAGTACTTC. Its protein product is CASSLGTSGDIQYF. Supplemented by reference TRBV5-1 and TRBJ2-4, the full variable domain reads KAGVTQTPRYLIKTRGQQVTLSCSPISGHRSVSWYQQTPGQGLQFLFEYFSETQRNKGNFPGRFSGRQFSNSRSEMNVSTLELGDSALYLCASSLGTSGDIQYFGAGTRLSVL.

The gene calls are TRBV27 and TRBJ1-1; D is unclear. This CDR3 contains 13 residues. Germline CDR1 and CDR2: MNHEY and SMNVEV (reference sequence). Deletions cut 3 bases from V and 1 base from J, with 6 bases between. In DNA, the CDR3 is TGTGCCAGCAGTTTGGGCCCGAACACTGAAGCTTTCTTT. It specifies CASSLGPNTEAFF.

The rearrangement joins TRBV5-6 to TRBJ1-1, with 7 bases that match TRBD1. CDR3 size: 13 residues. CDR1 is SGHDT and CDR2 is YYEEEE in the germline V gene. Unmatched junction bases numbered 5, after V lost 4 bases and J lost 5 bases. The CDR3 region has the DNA TGTGCCAGCAGCGAACAGGGGTATACTGAAGCTTTCTTT. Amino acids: CASSEQGYTEAFF.

The CDR3 nucleotides read TGTGACTACGTTTCGGGAGTTAGCACAGATACGCAGTATTTT. Translated, it gives CDYVSGVSTDTQYF. This chain joins TRBV24-1 and TRBJ2-3, with D maybe TRBD2 (6 bases). The CDR3 runs 14 residues. The germline V gene encodes CDR1 KGHDR and CDR2 SFDVKD.

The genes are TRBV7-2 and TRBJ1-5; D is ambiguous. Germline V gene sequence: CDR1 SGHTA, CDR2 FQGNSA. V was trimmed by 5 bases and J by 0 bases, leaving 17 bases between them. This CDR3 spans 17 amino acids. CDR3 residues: CASSLQVPFYSNQPQHF. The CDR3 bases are TGTGCCAGCAGCCTTCAGGTCCCCTTCTATAGCAATCAGCCCCAGCATTTT. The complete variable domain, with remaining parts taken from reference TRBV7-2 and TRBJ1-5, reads GAGVSQSPSNKVTEKGKDVELRCDPISGHTALYWYRQSLGQGLEFLIYFQGNSAPDKSGLPSDRFSAERTGGSVSTLTIQRTQQEDSAVYLCASSLQVPFYSNQPQHFGDGTRLSIL.

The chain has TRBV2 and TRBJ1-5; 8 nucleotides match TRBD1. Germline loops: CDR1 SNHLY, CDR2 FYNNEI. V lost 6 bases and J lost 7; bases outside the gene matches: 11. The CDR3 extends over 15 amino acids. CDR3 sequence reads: CASRSTGGSHQPQHF. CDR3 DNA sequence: TGTGCCAGCAGGTCCACAGGGGGTTCGCACCAGCCCCAGCATTTT.

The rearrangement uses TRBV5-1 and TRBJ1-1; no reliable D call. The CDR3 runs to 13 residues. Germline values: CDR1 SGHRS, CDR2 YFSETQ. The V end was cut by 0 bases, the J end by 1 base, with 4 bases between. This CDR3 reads CASSLEQNTEAFF. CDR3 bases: TGCGCCAGCAGCTTGGAGCAGAACACTGAAGCTTTCTTT.

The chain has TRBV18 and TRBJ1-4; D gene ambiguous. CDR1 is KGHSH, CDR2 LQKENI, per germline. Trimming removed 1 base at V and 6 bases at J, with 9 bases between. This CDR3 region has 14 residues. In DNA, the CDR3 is TGTGCCAGCTCACCACGGGAGGCGGATGAAAAACTGTTTTTT. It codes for CASSPREADEKLFF.

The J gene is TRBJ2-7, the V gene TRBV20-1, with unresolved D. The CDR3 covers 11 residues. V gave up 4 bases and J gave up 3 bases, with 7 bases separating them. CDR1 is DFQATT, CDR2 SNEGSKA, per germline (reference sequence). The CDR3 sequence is CSANTRYEQYF. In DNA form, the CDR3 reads TGCAGTGCTAACACACGCTACGAGCAGTACTTC.

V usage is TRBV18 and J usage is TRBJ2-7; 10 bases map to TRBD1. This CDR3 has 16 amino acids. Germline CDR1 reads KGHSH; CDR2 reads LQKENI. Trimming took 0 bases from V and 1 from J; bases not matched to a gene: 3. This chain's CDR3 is CASSPPGTGVSYEQYF. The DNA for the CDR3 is TGTGCCAGCTCACCACCCGGGACAGGGGTATCCTACGAGCAGTACTTC. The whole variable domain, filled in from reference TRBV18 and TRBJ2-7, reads NAGVMQNPRHLVRRRGQEARLRCSPMKGHSHVYWYRQLPEEGLKFMVYLQKENIIDESGMPKERFSAEFPKEGPSILRIQQVVRGDSAAYFCASSPPGTGVSYEQYFGPGTRLTVT.

The CDR3, as DNA: TGCAGCGTCGGACTAGCCGCCTACTCCTACGAGCAGTACTTC. Translation: CSVGLAAYSYEQYF. V usage is TRBV29-1 and J usage is TRBJ2-7; 8 nucleotides match TRBD2. From germline, CDR1 is SQVTM and CDR2 ANQGSEA. The CDR3 covers 14 residues. The V segment lost 6 bases and the J segment 0 bases; nucleotides outside the gene matches: 7.

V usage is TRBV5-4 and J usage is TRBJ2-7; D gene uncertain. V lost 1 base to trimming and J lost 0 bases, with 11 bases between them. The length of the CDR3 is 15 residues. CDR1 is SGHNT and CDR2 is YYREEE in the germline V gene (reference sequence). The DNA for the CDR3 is TGTGCCAGCAGCTTGTTTTCAGGTTCCTCCTACGAGCAGTACTTC. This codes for CASSLFSGSSYEQYF.

The CDR3 DNA follows: TGTGCCAGCAGCTTAGCCGGGACTAGTAGCTCCTACAATGAGCAGTTCTTC. This translates into CASSLAGTSSSYNEQFF. This chain links TRBV7-2 with TRBJ2-1, with TRBD2 matching 8 bases. V dropped 0 bases and J dropped 0; count of bases not matched to a gene: 4. The germline V gene has CDR1 SGHTA and CDR2 FQGNSA. This CDR3 is built from 17 residues.

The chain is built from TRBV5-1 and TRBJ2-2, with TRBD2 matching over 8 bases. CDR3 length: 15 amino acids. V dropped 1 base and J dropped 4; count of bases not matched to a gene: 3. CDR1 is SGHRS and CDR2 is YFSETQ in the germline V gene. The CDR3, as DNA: TGCGCCAGCAGCTTGACTAGCGGCACCACCGGGGAGCTGTTTTTT. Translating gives CASSLTSGTTGELFF.

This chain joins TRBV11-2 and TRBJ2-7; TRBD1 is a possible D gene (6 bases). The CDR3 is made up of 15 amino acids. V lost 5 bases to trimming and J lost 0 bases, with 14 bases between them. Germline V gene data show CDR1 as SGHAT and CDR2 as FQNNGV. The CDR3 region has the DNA TGTGCCAGCAGCCCGGACCAGGGGCACTCCTACGAGCAGTACTTC. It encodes CASSPDQGHSYEQYF.

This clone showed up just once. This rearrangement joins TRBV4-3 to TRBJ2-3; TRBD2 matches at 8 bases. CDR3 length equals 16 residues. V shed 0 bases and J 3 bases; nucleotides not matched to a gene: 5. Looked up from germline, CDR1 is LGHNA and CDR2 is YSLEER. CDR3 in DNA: TGCGCCAGCAGCCAAGATGAGACTAGCGCTACAGATACGCAGTATTTT. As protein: CASSQDETSATDTQYF.

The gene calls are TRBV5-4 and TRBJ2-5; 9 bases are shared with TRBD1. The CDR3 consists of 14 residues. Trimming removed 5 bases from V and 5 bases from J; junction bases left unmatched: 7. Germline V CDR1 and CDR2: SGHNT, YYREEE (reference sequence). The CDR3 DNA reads TGTGCCAGCAGGTTAACAGGGGGCAGCGAGACCCAGTACTTC. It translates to CASRLTGGSETQYF.

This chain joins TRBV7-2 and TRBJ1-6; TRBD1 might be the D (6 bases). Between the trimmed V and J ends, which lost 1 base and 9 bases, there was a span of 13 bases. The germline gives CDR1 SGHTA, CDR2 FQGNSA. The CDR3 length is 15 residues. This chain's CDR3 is CASSLVAGEASPLHF. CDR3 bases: TGTGCCAGCAGCTTAGTGGCAGGGGAAGCTTCACCCCTCCACTTT.

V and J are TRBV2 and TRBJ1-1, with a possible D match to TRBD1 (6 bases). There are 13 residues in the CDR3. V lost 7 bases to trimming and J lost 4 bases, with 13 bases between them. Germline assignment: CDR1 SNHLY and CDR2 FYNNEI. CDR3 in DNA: TGTGCCAGCAACCCCAGGGGTGGCACTGAAGCTTTCTTT. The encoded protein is CASNPRGGTEAFF.

In DNA form, the CDR3 reads TGTGCCAGTAGTCTGACTAGCCCGGAGCAGTTCTTC. Translating gives CASSLTSPEQFF. The V call is TRBV19, the J call TRBJ2-1, with 7 positions matching TRBD2. J lost 10 bases, V lost 5 bases, and 5 bases had no gene match. Germline CDR1 is LNHDA and CDR2 is SQIVND (reference sequence). CDR3 length: 12 residues.

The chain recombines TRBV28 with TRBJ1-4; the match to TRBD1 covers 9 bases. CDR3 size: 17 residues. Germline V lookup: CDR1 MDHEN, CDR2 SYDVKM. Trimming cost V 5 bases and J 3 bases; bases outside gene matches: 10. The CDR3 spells CASSVSGQGVANEKLFF. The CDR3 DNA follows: TGTGCCAGCAGTGTCTCGGGACAGGGCGTCGCTAATGAAAAACTGTTTTTT.